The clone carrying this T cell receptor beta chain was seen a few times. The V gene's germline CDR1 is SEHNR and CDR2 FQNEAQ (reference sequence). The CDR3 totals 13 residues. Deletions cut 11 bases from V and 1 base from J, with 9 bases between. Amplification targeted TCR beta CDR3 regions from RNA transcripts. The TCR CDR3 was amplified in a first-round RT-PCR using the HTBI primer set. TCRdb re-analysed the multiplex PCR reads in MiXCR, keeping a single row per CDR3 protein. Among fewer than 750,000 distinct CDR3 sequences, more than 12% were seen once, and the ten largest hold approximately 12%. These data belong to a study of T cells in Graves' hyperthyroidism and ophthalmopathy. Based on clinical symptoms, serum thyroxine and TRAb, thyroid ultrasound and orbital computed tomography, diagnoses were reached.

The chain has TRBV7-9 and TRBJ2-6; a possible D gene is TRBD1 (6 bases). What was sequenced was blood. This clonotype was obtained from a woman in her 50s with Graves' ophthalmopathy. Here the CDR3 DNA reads TGTGCCCATGGGACATCTGGGGCCAACGTCCTGACTTTC. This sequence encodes CAHGTSGANVLTF.